The next 28 T cell receptor beta chains were all read from a single sample in a study of Graves' ophthalmopathy and Graves' hyperthyroidism. RNA transcripts provided the template for amplifying TCR beta CDR3 regions. Second-round multiplex PCR came after a first-round RT-PCR that employed HTBI primers. Via MiXCR, TCRdb re-called the multiplex PCR reads, giving one row per CDR3 protein. The profile shows 400,000 to 450,000 distinct CDR3 sequences, roughly 20% of them singletons. Source material: peripheral blood. These receptors were obtained from a woman under 30 with stable Graves' hyperthyroidism.

About this clonotype itself: A much larger clone lies one base from this, so it may be a read error. The chain has TRBV13 and TRBJ2-5, with TRBD1 identical over 7 bases. This CDR3 has 13 amino acids. Germline V gene lookup returns CDR1 PRHDT and CDR2 FYEKMQ (reference sequence). The CDR3 here is CASTLRGGETEYF. The CDR3 DNA follows: TGTGCCAGCACGCTAAGAGGGGGCGAGACCGAGTACTTC. The entire variable domain, with the rest obtained from reference TRBV13 and TRBJ2-5, is as follows: AAGVIQSPRHLIKEKRETATLKCYPIPRHDTVYWYQQGPGQDPQFLISFYEKMQSDKGSIPDRFSAQQFSDYHSELNMSSLELGDSALYFCASTLRGGETEYFGPGTRLLVL.

This clonotype was seen repeatedly, ten times or more. The chain links TRBV20-1 to TRBJ1-5, with D uncertain. Trimming stripped 5 bases from V and 6 bases from J, with 17 bases between. CDR1 DFQATT and CDR2 SNEGSKA come from the germline V gene (reference sequence). The CDR3 runs to 14 residues. The CDR3 loop reads CSAPYAGGGQPQHF. DNA for the CDR3: TGCAGTGCTCCGTATGCGGGAGGTGGTCAGCCCCAGCATTTT.

This clonotype was detected many times. The chain joins TRBV2 to TRBJ1-1; the match to TRBD1 covers 9 bases. Unmatched junction bases numbered 13, after V lost 5 bases and J lost 6 bases. CDR3 size: 16 residues. The germline CDR1 and CDR2 sequences are SNHLY and FYNNEI. The CDR3 protein is CASSPDRGNGFAEAFF. CDR3 in DNA: TGTGCCAGCAGTCCGGACAGGGGAAATGGTTTTGCTGAAGCTTTCTTT. The variable domain in full, completed from reference TRBV2 and TRBJ1-1, reads EPEVTQTPSHQVTQMGQEVILRCVPISNHLYFYWYRQILGQKVEFLVSFYNNEISEKSEIFDDQFSVERPDGSNFTLKIRSTKLEDSAMYFCASSPDRGNGFAEAFFGQGTRLTVV.

Many counts were recorded for this clonotype. V usage is TRBV11-2 and J usage is TRBJ2-4; 13 nucleotides match TRBD2. Looked up from germline, CDR1 is SGHAT and CDR2 is FQNNGV. The CDR3 spans 18 residues. V shed 4 bases and J 3 bases; nucleotides not matched to a gene: 9. CDR3: CASSSRRTSGSFKNIQYF. CDR3 sequence (DNA): TGTGCCAGCAGCTCCCGTAGGACTAGCGGGAGTTTCAAAAACATTCAGTACTTC.

This clonotype was counted at least ten times. This chain joins TRBV10-3 and TRBJ2-7, with 7 bases aligning to TRBD2. Trimming cost V 5 bases and J 5 bases; bases outside gene matches: 9. Germline values: CDR1 ENHRY, CDR2 SYGVKD. The CDR3 runs 14 residues. The CDR3 DNA sequence: TGTGCCATCAGTAGGAACACGGGAGGCCACGAGCAGTACTTC. Translation: CAISRNTGGHEQYF.

In its sample, this clonotype was seen many times. The chain joins TRBV3-1 to TRBJ1-3, with TRBD1 matching 7 bases. Unmatched junction bases numbered 4, after V lost 0 bases and J lost 5 bases. The CDR3 covers 15 residues. The germline V gene encodes CDR1 LGHDT and CDR2 YNNKEL (reference sequence). CDR3 sequence: CASSQDWDSRNTIYF. The CDR3 nucleotides are TGTGCCAGCAGCCAAGATTGGGACAGCCGAAACACCATATATTTT.

This clonotype was seen at least ten times. J is TRBJ2-7 and V is TRBV6-5; D unclear. The CDR3 has 12 amino acids. Per germline, CDR1 MNHEY and CDR2 SVGAGI. V was shortened by 7 bases and J by 3 bases, with 10 bases between the two germline ends. The CDR3 region is CASNRPLYEQYF. The CDR3 DNA sequence: TGTGCCAGCAATCGTCCCCTCTACGAGCAGTACTTC.

This clonotype was counted ten times or more. The chain uses TRBV20-1 and TRBJ2-4; D is perhaps TRBD1 or TRBD2 (6 bases each). V gave up 3 bases and J gave up 1 base, with 10 bases separating them. The CDR3 loop spans 14 amino acids. Germline assignment: CDR1 DFQATT and CDR2 SNEGSKA (reference sequence). The chain's CDR3 is CSASGGGAKNIQYF. The CDR3 region has the DNA TGCAGTGCTAGTGGAGGGGGGGCCAAAAACATTCAGTACTTC.

This clonotype showed up many times. The chain uses TRBV19 and TRBJ1-5; 7 bases are shared with TRBD1. Germline assignment: CDR1 LNHDA and CDR2 SQIVND (reference sequence). The CDR3 is 12 residues long. The CDR3 loop reads CDSAGGNQPQHF. The CDR3 DNA is TGTGATAGTGCAGGGGGAAATCAGCCCCAGCATTTT.

This clonotype occurred many times. This chain joins TRBV12-3 or TRBV12-4 and TRBJ2-7, with TRBD1 identical over 7 bases. This CDR3 contains 13 residues. The junction had 2 bases not matched to a gene; V was cut back by 6 bases and J by 0 bases. CDR3 DNA: TGTGCCAGCAGCAGGGACAGCTCCTACGAGCAGTACTTC. This gives the protein CASSRDSSYEQYF.

This clonotype showed up many times. The chain has TRBV11-3 and TRBJ1-1; possibly TRBD1 for D (6 bases). Trimming took 5 bases from V and 0 from J, leaving 10 bases between them. The CDR3 length is 14 residues. Germline CDR1 SGHNT, CDR2 YENEEA. The chain's CDR3 is CASSLSGVNTEAFF. The CDR3 DNA reads as TGTGCCAGCAGCCTTTCAGGGGTGAACACTGAAGCTTTCTTT.

This clonotype was observed at least ten times. V and J are TRBV19 and TRBJ2-5, with D perhaps TRBD1 or TRBD2 (5 bases each). Germline V lookup: CDR1 LNHDA, CDR2 SQIVND (reference sequence). There are 14 residues in the CDR3. Trimming pared 6 bases from V and 5 bases from J, leaving 16 bases between. The CDR3 protein is CASRGRSSGETQYF. CDR3 in DNA: TGTGCCAGTAGGGGACGGTCCTCGGGGGAGACCCAGTACTTC.

This clonotype was detected many times. The chain recombines TRBV6-1 with TRBJ1-6; D unresolved. Germline V lookup: CDR1 MNHNS, CDR2 SASEGT. V was pared by 7 bases and J by 7 bases, with 11 bases between. The CDR3 has 13 amino acids. The CDR3 DNA reads as TGTGCCAGCACCGAGGGTCCCAATTCACCCCTCCACTTT. Protein sequence: CASTEGPNSPLHF.

In this sample, this clonotype turned up many times. The V and J genes are TRBV7-9 and TRBJ2-7; 9 positions agree with TRBD1. The CDR3 has 15 residues. Germline V lookup: CDR1 SEHNR, CDR2 FQNEAQ (reference sequence). Unmatched junction bases numbered 5, after V lost 5 bases and J lost 0 bases. CDR3 in amino acids: CASSPRQGGSYEQYF. Written as DNA, the CDR3 is TGTGCCAGCAGCCCGAGACAGGGGGGCTCCTACGAGCAGTACTTC.

This clonotype was seen ten or more times. CDR3 DNA: TGTGCCTGGAGTGCGAGATTGGCAGACTACGAGCAGTACTTC. It encodes CAWSARLADYEQYF. The chain combines TRBV30 with TRBJ2-7; D not resolved. V lost 1 base and J 3 bases, leaving 13 bases between the germline ends. This CDR3 has 14 residues. Looked up from germline, CDR1 is GTSNPN and CDR2 is SVGIG (reference sequence).

This chain links TRBV7-2 with TRBJ2-5; the match to TRBD2 covers 7 bases. V lost 4 bases and J lost 3; bases outside the gene matches: 8. The CDR3 is 15 residues long. Germline CDR1 reads SGHTA; CDR2 reads FQGNSA. The CDR3 coding sequence is TGTGCCAGCAGCTCCCCGGGACTAAGAAAAGAGACCCAGTACTTC. It yields the protein CASSSPGLRKETQYF.

The sample holds many counts of this clonotype. DNA of the CDR3: TGTGCCAGCAGTTTCGAACCTACCTACGAGCAGTACTTC. Translation gives CASSFEPTYEQYF. V and J are TRBV27 and TRBJ2-7; D is ambiguous. Germline loops: CDR1 MNHEY, CDR2 SMNVEV (reference sequence). The CDR3 runs 13 residues. V lost 3 bases, J lost 2 bases, and 8 bases lay in between.

This clonotype was seen ten or more times. J is TRBJ2-7 and V is TRBV12-3 or TRBV12-4; no clear D. The germline V and J ends were trimmed by 6 bases and 3 bases, with 15 bases remaining between them. The CDR3 is made up of 14 amino acids. The CDR3 protein is CASRIRAASYEQYF. CDR3 DNA sequence: TGTGCCAGCAGGATACGCGCAGCTAGCTACGAGCAGTACTTC.

This clonotype was found many times. V is TRBV2 and J is TRBJ1-1; D unclear. The CDR3 runs to 12 residues. V was clipped by 6 bases and J by 1 base, with 6 bases between them. The germline CDR1 and CDR2 sequences are SNHLY and FYNNEI. CDR3 sequence reads: CASRPGNTEAFF. The CDR3 DNA sequence: TGTGCCAGCAGGCCAGGGAACACTGAAGCTTTCTTT.

This clonotype was detected ten times or more. The chain carries TRBV25-1 and TRBJ2-7, with D unresolved. Germline assignment: CDR1 MGHDK and CDR2 SYGVNS. V dropped 1 base and J dropped 6 bases, with 13 bases sitting between them. The CDR3 extends over 14 amino acids. The CDR3 protein is CASSESHPPGEQYF. The DNA of the CDR3 is TGTGCCAGCAGTGAATCCCACCCTCCGGGCGAGCAGTACTTC.

This chain joins TRBV12-3 or TRBV12-4 and TRBJ1-1; D gene ambiguous. The CDR3 has 13 amino acids. V lost 6 bases to trimming and J lost 4 bases, with 12 bases between them. CDR3: CASSHQESTEAFF. DNA of the CDR3: TGTGCCAGCAGCCACCAAGAGAGCACTGAAGCTTTCTTT.

This clonotype was detected a few times. The chain carries TRBV12-3 or TRBV12-4 and TRBJ1-2; weak D call: TRBD1 (6 bases). Between the trimmed V and J ends, which lost 6 bases and 0 bases, there was a span of 14 bases. The CDR3 sequence is 15 residues long. The CDR3 reads CASSPGGQTNYGYTF. CDR3 bases: TGTGCCAGCAGCCCCGGGGGACAAACTAACTATGGCTACACCTTC.

This clonotype has at least ten counts. This chain links TRBV20-1 with TRBJ2-7; 8 bases line up with TRBD2. The CDR3 extends over 14 amino acids. Looked up from germline, CDR1 is DFQATT and CDR2 is SNEGSKA (reference sequence). J lost 6 bases, V lost 6 bases, and 13 bases had no gene match. The CDR3 DNA sequence: TGCAGTGCGGGAGTTAGCGGGATAGGGGGCGAGCAGTACTTC. Protein product: CSAGVSGIGGEQYF.

The table lists this clonotype with many counts. V gene TRBV25-1 combines with J gene TRBJ2-2; the match to TRBD2 covers 8 bases. Germline V gives CDR1 MGHDK, CDR2 SYGVNS. V trimming: 6 bases; J trimming: 6 bases; junction bases outside the gene matches: 15. CDR3 length: 17 amino acids. CDR3 residues: CASRGPGTSLRAGELFF. The CDR3 nucleotides are TGTGCCAGCAGGGGACCCGGGACTAGTTTGAGGGCCGGGGAGCTGTTTTTT.

The J gene is TRBJ2-5, the V gene TRBV5-1, with D possibly being TRBD2 (5 bases). This CDR3 has 15 amino acids. CDR1 and CDR2 (germline): SGHRS, YFSETQ. V was shortened by 4 bases and J by 4 bases, with 17 bases between the two germline ends. CDR3 DNA: TGCGCCAGCAGCGCGGGCTTAGGGAGCCCAGAGACCCAGTACTTC. Its protein is CASSAGLGSPETQYF.

Ten or more counts support this clonotype. V usage is TRBV5-1 and J usage is TRBJ2-5; TRBD2 matches 12 bases. The CDR3 totals 15 residues. V lost 4 bases, J lost 4 bases, and 5 bases stayed unmatched. In germline, CDR1 is SGHRS, CDR2 YFSETQ. CDR3 protein: CASSETSGRGETQYF. In DNA form, the CDR3 reads TGCGCCAGCAGCGAGACTAGCGGGAGAGGAGAGACCCAGTACTTC.

There are many counts of this clonotype. The rearrangement joins TRBV19 to TRBJ1-2; a possible D gene is TRBD1 (6 bases). The CDR3 contains 17 residues. Per the germline V gene, CDR1 is LNHDA and CDR2 is SQIVND (reference sequence). With 4 bases removed from V and 0 bases from J, the gap between germline ends came to 18 bases. CDR3 DNA sequence: TGTGCCAGTAGTACTCCGATAGGACAGCAAACTAACTATGGCTACACCTTC. Its translation is CASSTPIGQQTNYGYTF.

This clonotype was recorded many times. The CDR3 coding sequence is TGTGCCAGCAGCAGGGGAACCCAAGAGACCCAGTACTTC. Its translation is CASSRGTQETQYF. This chain joins TRBV7-8 and TRBJ2-5, with D tentatively TRBD1 (5 bases). V was pared by 5 bases and J by 1 base, with 8 bases between. CDR1 and CDR2 from the germline V gene are SGHVS and FQNEAQ. The CDR3 extends over 13 amino acids.